This TCR beta chain was retrieved from a study of T cells after yellow fever vaccination. Germline lookup yields CDR1 SGHDT and CDR2 YYEEEE. This CDR3 comprises 17 residues. V lost 0 bases and J lost 3, with 17 bases in between. This clonotype has more than one count but fewer than ten. Its antigen is undetermined. Broader study findings: Researchers noted that a small share of clonotypes showed up in both CD4 and CD8 compartments. Reappearance after the booster was seen for most primary-vaccination clones, at roughly 96% CD4 and about 90% CD8.

TCRdb analysed the 5' RACE reads with MiXCR anew, one entry per CDR3 protein. Among 300,000 to 400,000 distinct CDR3 sequences, 8% to 10% were seen once, and the ten largest hold 18%. The clonotype comes from a man between 18 and 29 years old who received the YFV17D yellow fever vaccine. J is TRBJ2-3 and V is TRBV5-6, with TRBD1 as a possible D gene (6 bases). Specimen: PBMCs, collected on the day of the first yellow fever vaccination. The CDR3 DNA follows: TGTGCCAGCAGCTTGGGCCCCGGGACACCGAGGACAGATACGCAGTATTTT. This sequence encodes CASSLGPGTPRTDTQYF.